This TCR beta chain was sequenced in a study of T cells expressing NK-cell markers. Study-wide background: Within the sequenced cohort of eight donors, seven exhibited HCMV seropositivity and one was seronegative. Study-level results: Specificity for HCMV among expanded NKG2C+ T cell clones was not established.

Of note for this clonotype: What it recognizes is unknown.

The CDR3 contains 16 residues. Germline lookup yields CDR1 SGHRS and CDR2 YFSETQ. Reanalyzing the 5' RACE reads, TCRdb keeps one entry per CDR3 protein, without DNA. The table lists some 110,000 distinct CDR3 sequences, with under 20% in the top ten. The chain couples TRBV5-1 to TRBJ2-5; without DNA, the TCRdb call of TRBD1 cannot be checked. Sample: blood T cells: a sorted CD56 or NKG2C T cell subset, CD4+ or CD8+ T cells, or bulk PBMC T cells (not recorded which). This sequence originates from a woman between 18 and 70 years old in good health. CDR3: CASSLTGRKTQETQYF.